The clone carrying this T cell receptor beta chain was counted between two and nine times. Its antigen is undetermined. It was with 60 Vbeta and 13 Jbeta primers that the PCR ran. Sequenced by immunoSEQ multiplex PCR; TCRdb stores in-frame clones only, minus some. The repertoire consists of roughly 110,000 clones, with about two thirds occurring once and the leading ten covering roughly 0.79%. This record belongs to a study of cytomegalovirus exposure and HLA in healthy donors. Study summary: Around 87 million unique TCRs, all from HLA-typed donors, were included in an early release of the data. The study placed about four fifths of its approximately 360 genotyped donors in the Caucasian-associated ancestry cluster.

The CDR3 sequence is 15 residues long. CDR1 MGHRA and CDR2 YSYEKL come from the germline V gene. The V end lost 3 bases, the J end lost 3 bases, and 12 bases lay between the germline ends. Study-wide findings and caveats: In a later analysis, productive TCRs from donors in an Asian-associated ancestry cluster reportedly carried fewer N-insertions than the cohort mean.

The chain uses TRBV4-1 and TRBJ1-5; D uncertain. The TCR was taken from a boy younger than 18 in good health and CMV-seronegative. The sample consisted of PBMCs. CDR3: CASSQGSHTNQPQHF. The CDR3 nucleotides are TGCGCCAGCAGCCAGGGGAGTCATACCAATCAGCCCCAGCATTTT.